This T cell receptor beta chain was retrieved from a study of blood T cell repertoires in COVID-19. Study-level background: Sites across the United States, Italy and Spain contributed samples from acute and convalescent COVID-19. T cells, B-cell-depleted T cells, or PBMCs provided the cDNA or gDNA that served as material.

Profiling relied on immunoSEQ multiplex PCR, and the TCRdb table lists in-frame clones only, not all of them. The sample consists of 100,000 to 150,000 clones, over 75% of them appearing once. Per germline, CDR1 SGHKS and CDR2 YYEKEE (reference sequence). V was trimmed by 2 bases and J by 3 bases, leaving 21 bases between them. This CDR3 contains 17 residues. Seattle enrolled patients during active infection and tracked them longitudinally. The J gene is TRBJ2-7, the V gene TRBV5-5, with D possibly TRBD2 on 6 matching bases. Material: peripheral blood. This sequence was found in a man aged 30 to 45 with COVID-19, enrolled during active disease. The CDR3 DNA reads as TGTGCCAGCAGCTTAGGAACCCTGAGCCCGGGGGACTACGAGCAGTACTTC. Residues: CASSLGTLSPGDYEQYF.